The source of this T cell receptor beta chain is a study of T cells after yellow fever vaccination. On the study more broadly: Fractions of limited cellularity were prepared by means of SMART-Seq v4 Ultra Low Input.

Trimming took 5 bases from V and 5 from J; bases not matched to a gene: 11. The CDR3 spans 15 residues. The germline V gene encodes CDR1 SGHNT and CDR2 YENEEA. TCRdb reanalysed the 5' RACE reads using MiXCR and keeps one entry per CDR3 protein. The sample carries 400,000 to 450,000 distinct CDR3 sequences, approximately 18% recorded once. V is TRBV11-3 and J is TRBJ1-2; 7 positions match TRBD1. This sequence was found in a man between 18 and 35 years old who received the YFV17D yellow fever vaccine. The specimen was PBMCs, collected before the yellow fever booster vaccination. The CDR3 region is CASSLYTGVEYGYTF. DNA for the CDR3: TGTGCCAGCAGCCTCTACACAGGGGTGGAATATGGCTACACCTTC.